This T cell receptor (beta chain) was retrieved from a study of cytomegalovirus exposure and HLA in healthy donors. Points from the study as a whole: TRBV6-2, TRBV6-3 and other indistinguishable V segments were excluded. In a later analysis, at a false discovery rate of 0.05, over 15,000 TCR beta sequences were associated with HLA alleles. The authors later linked a missense DCLRE1C variant to TCR beta V- and J-gene trimming. Later analysis found that TCR beta chains associated with HLA were more clonally expanded than other, equally common chains.

Remarks on this clone: Its antigen remains unidentified.

PCR primers comprised 60 Vbeta and 13 Jbeta primers. Generated by immunoSEQ multiplex PCR, the TCRdb table keeps only in-frame clones and is missing some. The sample shows some 120,000 clones, about 74% of them seen only once. The germline CDR1 and CDR2 sequences are KGHSH and LQKENI. Unmatched junction bases numbered 4, after V lost 5 bases and J lost 0 bases. This CDR3 contains 15 residues. This sequence joins TRBV18 and TRBJ2-7; 10 bases fit TRBD1. What was sequenced was PBMCs. This TCR was sampled from a woman aged 50 to 60 in good health and CMV-seropositive. This chain's CDR3 is CASSEGQGISYEQYF. The CDR3, as DNA: TGTGCCAGCTCAGAGGGACAGGGGATCTCCTACGAGCAGTACTTC.